The sequence of this TCR beta chain was determined in a study of T cell responses to AZD1222 COVID-19 vaccine. Findings of the study overall: Compared with day 0, the breadth and depth of the Spike-specific TCR repertoire rose significantly after two doses of AZD1222. Unmutated variant regions are reportedly the target of nearly half of TCRs that are spike-specific. Only a handful of AZD1222 recipients, roughly 6 in all, had baseline seropositivity. Possibly, clonal diversity was underestimated; donors were largely white British and included more females.

The CDR3 contains 11 residues. The V gene's germline CDR1 is KGHSH and CDR2 LQKENI. Trimming stripped 5 bases from V and 2 bases from J, with 4 bases between. Produced via immunoSEQ multiplex PCR; TCRdb's table is partial and in-frame only. The data contain around 150,000 clones, roughly 85% of them singletons. For this clone: The antigen is unknown.

This receptor was taken from an adult who received the MenACWY meningococcal vaccine as a control. The chain has TRBV18 and TRBJ2-7; D call uncertain. Material: peripheral blood, obtained 28 days after the second dose of the MenACWY control vaccine. For the CDR3, the DNA is TGTGCCAGCTCATCGGCCTACGAGCAGTACTTC. This codes for CASSSAYEQYF.